This T cell receptor (beta chain) was documented in a study of chemoradiotherapy in HPV16-positive cancers. Background on the study: Candidate HPV-specific T-cell clones and common TCR motifs came from functional assays in a couple of HPV16-positive patients. General study results and limits: For HPV16-positive patients, expanding HPV-responsive T cells associated with longer recurrence-free survival. Non-HPV-specific T cells did not expand in tumors during treatment, whereas candidate HPV-specific clones and E7-related motifs did.

Repertoires were sampled repeatedly during chemoradiotherapy. Some clones are missing from TCRdb's copy, which holds only in-frame ones; the method was immunoSEQ multiplex PCR. The sample carries around 5,300 clones, roughly nine tenths recorded once. V lost 8 bases to trimming and J lost 0 bases, with 17 bases between them. CDR1 and CDR2 (germline): ENHRY, SYGVKD. This CDR3 contains 15 residues. In the case of this clone: Antigen specificity is unknown.

This receptor was obtained from a human donor with HPV-associated anogenital cancer. The rearrangement uses TRBV10-3 and TRBJ2-7, with D possibly being TRBD1 (6 bases). The specimen comprised tumor tissue, sampled from a patient who underwent chemoradiotherapy. CDR3 sequence (DNA): TGTGCCATCCGAGCGCTACAGGGAACCTCCTACGAGCAGTACTTC. This sequence encodes CAIRALQGTSYEQYF.